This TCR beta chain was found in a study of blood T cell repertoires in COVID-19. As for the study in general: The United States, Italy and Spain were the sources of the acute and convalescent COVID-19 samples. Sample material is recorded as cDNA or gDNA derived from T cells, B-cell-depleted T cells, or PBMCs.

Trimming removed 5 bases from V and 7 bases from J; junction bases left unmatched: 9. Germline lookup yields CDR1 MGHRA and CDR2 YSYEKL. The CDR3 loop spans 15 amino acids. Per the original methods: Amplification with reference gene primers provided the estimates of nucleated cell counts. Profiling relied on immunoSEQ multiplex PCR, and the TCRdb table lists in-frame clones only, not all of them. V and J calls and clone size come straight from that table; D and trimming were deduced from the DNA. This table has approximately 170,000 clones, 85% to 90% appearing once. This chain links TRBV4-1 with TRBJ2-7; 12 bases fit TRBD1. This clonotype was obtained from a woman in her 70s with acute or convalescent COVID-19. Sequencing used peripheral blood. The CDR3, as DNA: TGCGCCAGCAGCACCCCGGGACAGGGGGCTGGAGAGCAGTACTTC. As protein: CASSTPGQGAGEQYF.